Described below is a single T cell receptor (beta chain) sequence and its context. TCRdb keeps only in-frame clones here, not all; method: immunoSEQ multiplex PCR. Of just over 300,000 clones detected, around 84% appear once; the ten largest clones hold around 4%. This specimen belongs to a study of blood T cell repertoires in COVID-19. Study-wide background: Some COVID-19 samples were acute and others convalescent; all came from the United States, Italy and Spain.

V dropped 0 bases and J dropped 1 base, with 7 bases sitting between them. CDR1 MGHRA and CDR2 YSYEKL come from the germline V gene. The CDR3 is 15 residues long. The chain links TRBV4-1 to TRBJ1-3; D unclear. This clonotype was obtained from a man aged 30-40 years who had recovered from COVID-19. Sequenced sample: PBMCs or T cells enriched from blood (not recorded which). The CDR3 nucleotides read TGCGCCAGCAGCCAAGAAAAACAGTCTGGAAACACCATATATTTT. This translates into CASSQEKQSGNTIYF.